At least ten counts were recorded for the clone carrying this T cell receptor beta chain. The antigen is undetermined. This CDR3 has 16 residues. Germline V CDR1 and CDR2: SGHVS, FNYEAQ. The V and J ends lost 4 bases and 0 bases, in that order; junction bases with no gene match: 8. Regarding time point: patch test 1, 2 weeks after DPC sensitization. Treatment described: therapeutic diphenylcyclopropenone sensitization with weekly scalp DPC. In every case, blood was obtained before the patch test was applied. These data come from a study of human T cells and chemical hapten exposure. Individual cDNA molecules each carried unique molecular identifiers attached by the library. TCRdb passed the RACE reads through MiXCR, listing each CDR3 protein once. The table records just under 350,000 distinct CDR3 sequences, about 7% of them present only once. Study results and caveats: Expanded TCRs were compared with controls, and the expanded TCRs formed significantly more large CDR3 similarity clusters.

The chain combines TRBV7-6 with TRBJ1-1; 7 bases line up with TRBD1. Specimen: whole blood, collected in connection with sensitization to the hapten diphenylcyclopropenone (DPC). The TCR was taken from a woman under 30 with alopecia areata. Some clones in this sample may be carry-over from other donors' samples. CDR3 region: CASSSRQGNMNTEAFF. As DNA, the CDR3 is TGTGCCAGCAGCTCACGACAGGGCAACATGAACACTGAAGCTTTCTTT.